This TCR beta chain was sequenced during a study of blood T cells in healthy people across ages. The CDR3 loop spans 14 amino acids. Between the trimmed V and J ends, which lost 7 bases and 8 bases, there was a span of 19 bases. From germline, CDR1 is SGHDT and CDR2 YYEEEE. Study-wide results and limits: Naive CD4+ cells and diversity were both higher in long-lived donors than in aged donors. In older individuals, TCR beta diversity per million T cells was lower, falling roughly linearly with age. Naive T cell percentage strongly correlated with TCR beta diversity.

The use of a sample-barcoded 5' primer and a J-beta primer mix characterized a second PCR of roughly 7 to 11 cycles. One entry per CDR3 protein, called by TCRdb with MiXCR from the 5' RACE reads. The data hold about 1.6 million distinct CDR3 sequences, with 30% to 40% observed a single time. Remarks on this clonotype: As yet, its antigen is unknown.

The source material was blood. This chain uses TRBV5-6 with TRBJ2-1, with a tentative D call TRBD1 (6 bases). This clonotype was sampled from a woman younger than 45 in good health. CDR3 protein: CASSRDIKGDEQFF. The CDR3, as DNA: TGTGCCAGCTCCCGGGACATTAAAGGCGATGAGCAGTTCTTC.